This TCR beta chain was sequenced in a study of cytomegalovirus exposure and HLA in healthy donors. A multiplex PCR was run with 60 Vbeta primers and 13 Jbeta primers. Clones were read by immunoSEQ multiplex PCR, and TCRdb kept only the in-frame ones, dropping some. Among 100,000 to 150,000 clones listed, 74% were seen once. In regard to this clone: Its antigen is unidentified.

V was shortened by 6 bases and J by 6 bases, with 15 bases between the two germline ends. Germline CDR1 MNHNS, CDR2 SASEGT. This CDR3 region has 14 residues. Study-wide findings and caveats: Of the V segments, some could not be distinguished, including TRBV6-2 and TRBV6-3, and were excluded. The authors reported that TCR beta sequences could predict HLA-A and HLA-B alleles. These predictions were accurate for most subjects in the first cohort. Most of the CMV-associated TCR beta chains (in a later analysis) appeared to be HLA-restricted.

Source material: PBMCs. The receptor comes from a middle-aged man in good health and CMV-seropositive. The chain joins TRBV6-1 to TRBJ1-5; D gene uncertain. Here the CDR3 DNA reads TGTGCCAGCAGCCTCATTGCGGGTGGTCAGCCCCAGCATTTT. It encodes CASSLIAGGQPQHF.